The T cell receptor (beta chain) described here comes from a study of blood T cell repertoires in COVID-19. The length of the CDR3 is 16 residues. The V end was cut by 3 bases, the J end by 5 bases, with 16 bases between. Per the germline V gene, CDR1 is MGHDK and CDR2 is SYGVNS. Methods used by the authors: Amplification of reference gene primers provided the estimated nucleated cell counts. Sequencing used immunoSEQ multiplex PCR; TCRdb keeps in-frame clones, though not all of them. V and J calls and clone size are copied from that table; D and trimming were computed from the DNA. The table records approximately 450,000 clones, around 89% of them present only once. In terms of age and location, participants ranged from about 18 to 95 years and lived in about 25 US areas. Self-reported history from a screening survey and questionnaire set each donor's cohort. Two consecutive negative NP/OP PCR tests, clearance, or resolved symptoms defined Cohort 3 recovery.

This chain uses TRBV25-1 with TRBJ1-4; D might be TRBD1 (5 bases). Input material: PBMCs or T cells enriched from blood (not recorded which). This sequence was found in a man aged 25-45 years who had recovered from COVID-19. This chain's CDR3 is CASSDRSAGMNEKLFF. The CDR3 DNA reads TGTGCCAGCAGTGACAGATCCGCAGGGATGAATGAAAAACTGTTTTTT.